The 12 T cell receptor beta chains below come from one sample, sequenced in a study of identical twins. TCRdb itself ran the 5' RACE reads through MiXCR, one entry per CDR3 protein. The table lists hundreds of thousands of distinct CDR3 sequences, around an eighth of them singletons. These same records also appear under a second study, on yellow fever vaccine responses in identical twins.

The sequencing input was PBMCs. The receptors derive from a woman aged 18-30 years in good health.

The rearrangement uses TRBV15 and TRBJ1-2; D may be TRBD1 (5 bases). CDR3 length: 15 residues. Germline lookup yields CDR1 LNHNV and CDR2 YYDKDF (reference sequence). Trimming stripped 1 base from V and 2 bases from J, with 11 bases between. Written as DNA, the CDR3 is TGTGCCACCAGCAGAGGCCCAGGGTTAAACTATGGCTACACCTTC. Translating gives CATSRGPGLNYGYTF.

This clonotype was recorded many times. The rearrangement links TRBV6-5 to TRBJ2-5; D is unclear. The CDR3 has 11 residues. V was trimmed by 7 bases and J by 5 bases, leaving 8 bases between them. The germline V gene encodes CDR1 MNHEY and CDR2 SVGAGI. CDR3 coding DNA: TGTGCCAGCACCCTGGGGGAGACCCAGTACTTC. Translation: CASTLGETQYF.

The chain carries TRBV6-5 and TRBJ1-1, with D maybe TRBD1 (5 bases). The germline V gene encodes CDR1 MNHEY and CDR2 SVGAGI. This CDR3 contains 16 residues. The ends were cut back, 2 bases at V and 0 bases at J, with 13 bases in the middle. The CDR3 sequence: CASSYKRGSLNTEAFF. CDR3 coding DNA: TGTGCCAGCAGTTACAAAAGGGGCAGTTTGAACACTGAAGCTTTCTTT.

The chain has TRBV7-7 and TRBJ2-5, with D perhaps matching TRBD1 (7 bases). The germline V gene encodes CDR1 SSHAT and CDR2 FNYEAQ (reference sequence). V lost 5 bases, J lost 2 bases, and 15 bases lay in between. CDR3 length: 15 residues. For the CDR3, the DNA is TGTGCCAGCAGCCATCGGGGGACAGTACAAGAGACCCAGTACTTC. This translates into CASSHRGTVQETQYF.

The CDR3 here is CASSQDRTLAGSEQYF. CDR3 bases: TGTGCCAGCAGCCAAGATAGGACTCTGGCTGGAAGCGAGCAGTACTTC. The gene calls are TRBV14 and TRBJ2-7; a possible D gene is TRBD2 (5 bases). Germline CDR1 SGHDN, CDR2 FVKESK. The CDR3 loop spans 16 amino acids. The germline V and J ends were trimmed by 0 bases and 6 bases, with 18 bases remaining between them. Full variable domain (remainder filled in from reference TRBV14 and TRBJ2-7): EAGVTQFPSHSVIEKGQTVTLRCDPISGHDNLYWYRRVMGKEIKFLLHFVKESKQDESGMPNNRFLAERTGGTYSTLKVQPAELEDSGVYFCASSQDRTLAGSEQYFGPGTRLTVT.

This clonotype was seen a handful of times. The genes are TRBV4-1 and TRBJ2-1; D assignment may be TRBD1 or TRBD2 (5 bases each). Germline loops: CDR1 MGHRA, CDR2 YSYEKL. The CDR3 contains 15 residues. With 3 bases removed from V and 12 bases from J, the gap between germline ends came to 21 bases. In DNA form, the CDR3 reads TGCGCCAGCAGCCATTACCCCCGGGACGCACGCGTGCAGTTCTTC. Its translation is CASSHYPRDARVQFF.

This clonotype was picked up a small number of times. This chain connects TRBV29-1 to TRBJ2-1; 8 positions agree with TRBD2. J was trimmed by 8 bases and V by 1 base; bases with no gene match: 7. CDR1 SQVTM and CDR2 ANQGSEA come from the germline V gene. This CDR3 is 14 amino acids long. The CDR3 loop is CSVEGRGGGDEQFF. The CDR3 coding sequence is TGCAGCGTTGAAGGCCGGGGGGGCGGGGATGAGCAGTTCTTC.

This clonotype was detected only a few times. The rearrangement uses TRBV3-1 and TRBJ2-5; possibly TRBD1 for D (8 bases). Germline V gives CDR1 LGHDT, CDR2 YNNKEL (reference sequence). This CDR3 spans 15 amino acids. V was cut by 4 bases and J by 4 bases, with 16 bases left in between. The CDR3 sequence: CASSLRTGRGETQYF. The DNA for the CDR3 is TGTGCCAGCAGCCTCCGGACAGGGAGGGGAGAGACCCAGTACTTC.

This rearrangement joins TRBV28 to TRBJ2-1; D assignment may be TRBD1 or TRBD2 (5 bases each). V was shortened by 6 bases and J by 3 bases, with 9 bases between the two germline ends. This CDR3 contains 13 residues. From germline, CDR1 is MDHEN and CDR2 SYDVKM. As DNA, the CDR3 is TGTGCCAGCAGGGGGGACCTCTACAATGAGCAGTTCTTC. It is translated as CASRGDLYNEQFF.

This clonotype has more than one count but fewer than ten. The CDR3 reads CASSASGAFDTQYF. The CDR3 nucleotides read TGTGCCAGTAGTGCGAGCGGGGCTTTCGATACGCAGTATTTT. The chain links TRBV19 to TRBJ2-3, with 7 bases that match TRBD2. This CDR3 contains 14 residues. Germline values: CDR1 LNHDA, CDR2 SQIVND (reference sequence). J gave up 6 bases and V 5 bases, and 8 bases lay outside the gene matches. Using reference TRBV19 and TRBJ2-3 for the parts outside the CDR3, the full variable domain is DGGITQSPKYLFRKEGQNVTLSCEQNLNHDAMYWYRQDPGQGLRLIYYSQIVNDFQKGDIAEGYSVSREKKESFPLTVTSAQKNPTAFYLCASSASGAFDTQYFGPGTRLTVL.

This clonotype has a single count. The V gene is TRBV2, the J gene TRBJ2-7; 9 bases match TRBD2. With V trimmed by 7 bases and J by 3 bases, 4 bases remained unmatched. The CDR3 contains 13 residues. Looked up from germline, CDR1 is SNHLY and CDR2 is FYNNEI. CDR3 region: CASTQRGDYEQYV. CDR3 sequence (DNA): TGTGCCAGCACCCAGCGGGGGGACTACGAGCAGTACGTC.

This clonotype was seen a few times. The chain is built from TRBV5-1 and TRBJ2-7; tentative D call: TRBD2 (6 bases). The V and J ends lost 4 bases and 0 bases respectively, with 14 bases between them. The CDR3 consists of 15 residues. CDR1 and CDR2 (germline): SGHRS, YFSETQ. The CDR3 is CASSLDYLSSYEQYV. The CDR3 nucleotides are TGCGCCAGCAGCCTGGACTATCTTTCCTCCTACGAGCAGTACGTC.